A selection of T cell receptor beta chains follows, all from one sample in a study of blood T cell repertoires in COVID-19. Sequencing was performed with immunoSEQ multiplex PCR; in TCRdb, only in-frame clones are kept and a portion is missing. The table lists about 100,000 clones, approximately 90% of them singletons. The sample comprised peripheral blood. These receptor sequences come from a man in his forties or fifties with acute or convalescent COVID-19. Both conserved end residues are part of each CDR3. D genes are given only for firm matches. Expanded clones get a size class; other rows say once, few or many, or leave the size out.

clone_size,j_call,d_call,v_call,cdr3_nt,cdr3_aa
NA,TRBJ2-1,NA,TRBV28,TGTGCCAGCAGTTCCCTGGGGGGCGGGAGTAATGAGCAGTTCTTC,CASSSLGGGSNEQFF
NA,TRBJ1-2,TRBD1,TRBV20-1,TGCAGTGCTAGTCGGGACAGCTATGGCTACACCTTC,CSASRDSYGYTF
NA,TRBJ2-1,TRBD2,TRBV4-2,TGTGCCAGCAGCCAGGAAGATTGGACTAGCGGTGAGCAGTTCTTC,CASSQEDWTSGEQFF
NA,TRBJ1-3,TRBD1,TRBV27,TGTGCCAGCAGTAGGCTGGGACAGGGGAGGAGGAACACCATATATTTT,CASSRLGQGRRNTIYF
NA,TRBJ2-2,NA,TRBV7-2,TGTGCCAGCAGCTTAGTGGCGAGGGGGAAAGGGGAGCTGTTTTTT,CASSLVARGKGELFF
few,TRBJ1-3,TRBD1,TRBV11-2,TGTGCCAGCAGCTTGACAGGGGTTGGAAACACCATATATTTT,CASSLTGVGNTIYF
NA,TRBJ1-5,NA,TRBV7-9,TGTGCCAGCAGCTTCGGGACACGGGATCAGCCCCAGCATTTT,CASSFGTRDQPQHF
NA,TRBJ2-3,TRBD1,TRBV5-8,TGTGCCAGCAGCACGACAGGGGTCCGGGGCACAGATACGCAGTATTTT,CASSTTGVRGTDTQYF
NA,TRBJ2-1,TRBD2,TRBV2,TGTGCCAGCAGTGAATGGCAGTTACTAGCGGGAGAAAATGAGCAGTTCTTC,CASSEWQLLAGENEQFF
NA,TRBJ2-1,NA,TRBV20-1,TGCAGTGTGAGCGCCTACAATGAGCAGTTCTTC,CSVSAYNEQFF
once,TRBJ2-7,NA,TRBV4-1,TGCGCCAGCAGCCAACGGGGCGAGCAGTACTTC,CASSQRGEQYF